Each of the 28 T cell receptor beta chains below was sequenced from the same sample in a study of cytomegalovirus exposure and HLA in healthy donors. Primers: 60 Vbeta forward and 13 Jbeta reverse. Measured with immunoSEQ multiplex PCR; TCRdb has only the in-frame clones, and not every one. The repertoire holds roughly 120,000 clones, with about 79% as singletons. Sequencing was carried out using PBMCs. All receptors come from a man aged 30 to 45 in good health and CMV-seropositive.

This clone was observed a handful of times. The chain links TRBV11-2 to TRBJ2-1; D unresolved. V was trimmed by 1 base and J by 8 bases, leaving 12 bases between them. Looked up from germline, CDR1 is SGHAT and CDR2 is FQNNGV. The CDR3 totals 14 residues. The DNA for the CDR3 is TGTGCCAGCAGCTTAGGATTACTTCGGGATGAGCAGTTCTTC. It yields the protein CASSLGLLRDEQFF.

The chain links TRBV5-1 to TRBJ1-1, with a tentative D call TRBD1 (5 bases). The germline CDR1 and CDR2 sequences are SGHRS and YFSETQ. V was pared by 1 base and J by 4 bases, with 11 bases between. The CDR3 runs 14 residues. This CDR3 reads CASSLYGGTTEAFF. The CDR3 DNA sequence: TGCGCCAGCAGCTTGTACGGGGGGACCACTGAAGCTTTCTTT.

The gene calls are TRBV28 and TRBJ2-5; 9 bases line up with TRBD1. V shed 5 bases and J 3 bases; nucleotides not matched to a gene: 7. From germline, CDR1 is MDHEN and CDR2 SYDVKM. The CDR3 contains 15 residues. Here the CDR3 reads CASSLGTGTEETQYF. The DNA of the CDR3 is TGTGCCAGCAGTCTCGGGACAGGGACCGAAGAGACCCAGTACTTC.

The chain couples TRBV7-3 to TRBJ2-1; weak D call: TRBD2 (5 bases). CDR3 size: 20 residues. Trimming took 2 bases from V and 0 from J, leaving 23 bases between them. Germline values: CDR1 SGHTA, CDR2 FQGTGA. CDR3 amino acids: CASSLVFRGARADSYNEQFF. The DNA of the CDR3 is TGTGCCAGCAGCTTAGTTTTCCGAGGCGCGCGGGCTGACTCCTACAATGAGCAGTTCTTC.

This chain joins TRBV4-1 and TRBJ1-1, with D possibly matching TRBD1 (5 bases). This CDR3 contains 15 residues. CDR1 and CDR2 from the germline V gene are MGHRA and YSYEKL. The V and J ends lost 0 bases and 2 bases respectively, with 10 bases between them. CDR3 residues: CASSQDPGVNTEAFF. In DNA, the CDR3 is TGCGCCAGCAGCCAAGATCCGGGGGTTAACACTGAAGCTTTCTTT.

The chain combines TRBV19 with TRBJ2-5; a possible D gene is TRBD2 (5 bases). This CDR3 region has 11 residues. Germline V gene sequence: CDR1 LNHDA, CDR2 SQIVND (reference sequence). V shed 10 bases and J shed 6 bases, with 12 bases lying between them. For the CDR3, the DNA is TGTGCCACCGCCGACTATCAGACCCAGTACTTC. It encodes CATADYQTQYF.

V and J are TRBV6-5 and TRBJ2-7; the match to TRBD2 covers 8 bases. V shed 6 bases, J shed 1 base, and the junction held 8 bases outside the gene matches. The CDR3 loop spans 15 amino acids. Germline CDR1 reads MNHEY; CDR2 reads SVGAGI. Written as DNA, the CDR3 is TGTGCCAGCAGACGCCCGGGACTAGGGTCCTACGAGCAGTACTTC. Its protein is CASRRPGLGSYEQYF.

The chain employs TRBV10-3 and TRBJ2-7; possible D gene TRBD1, 6 bases. The CDR3 has 12 amino acids. Trimming took 4 bases from V and 6 from J, leaving 10 bases between them. Germline values: CDR1 ENHRY, CDR2 SYGVKD. The CDR3 DNA reads TGTGCCATCAGTGCTACGGACAGCGAGCAGTACTTC. Translating gives CAISATDSEQYF.

The chain recombines TRBV10-2 with TRBJ2-7; 8 bases align to TRBD1. CDR1 is WSHSY and CDR2 is SAAADI in the germline V gene. The J segment lost 5 bases and the V segment lost 0 bases, leaving 3 bases of the junction unmatched. CDR3 length equals 14 residues. Here the CDR3 DNA reads TGCGCCAGCAGTGAGTCCCAGGGGGCGGACGAGCAGTACTTC. Translation: CASSESQGADEQYF.

V is TRBV5-5 and J is TRBJ2-7, with 8 nucleotides matching TRBD2. Germline V CDR1 and CDR2: SGHKS, YYEKEE (reference sequence). The CDR3 runs 15 residues. The V gene end was trimmed by 0 bases and the J gene end by 6 bases; junction bases not matched to a gene: 8. The CDR3 nucleotides are TGTGCCAGCAGCTTGGTGGTAGCGGGGAATCTCGAGCAGTACTTC. Its protein is CASSLVVAGNLEQYF.

The chain couples TRBV9 to TRBJ1-5, with D unresolved. Deletions cut 4 bases from V and 7 bases from J, with 12 bases between. CDR3 size: 13 residues. CDR1 is SGDLS and CDR2 is YYNGEE in the germline V gene. The CDR3 region is CASSTDAVQPQHF. CDR3 sequence (DNA): TGTGCCAGCAGCACCGACGCGGTGCAGCCCCAGCATTTT. Full variable domain (remainder filled in from reference TRBV9 and TRBJ1-5): DSGVTQTPKHLITATGQRVTLRCSPRSGDLSVYWYQQSLDQGLQFLIQYYNGEERAKGNILERFSAQQFPDLHSELNLSSLELGDSALYFCASSTDAVQPQHFGDGTRLSIL.

The J gene is TRBJ2-7, the V gene TRBV5-8, with D unresolved. V dropped 0 bases and J dropped 6 bases, with 19 bases sitting between them. Germline loops: CDR1 SGHTS, CDR2 YDEGEE. This CDR3 region has 16 residues. CDR3 nucleotides: TGTGCCAGCAGCTTGGCCGACGTTTATCCAGCGATCGAGCAGTACTTC. Translated: CASSLADVYPAIEQYF.

This rearrangement joins TRBV5-5 to TRBJ2-7, with 8 bases lining up with TRBD1. V lost 4 bases and J lost 7; bases outside the gene matches: 10. Per germline, CDR1 SGHKS and CDR2 YYEKEE (reference sequence). The CDR3 is 14 residues long. DNA of the CDR3: TGTGCCAGCAGCGACCGGACAGGGTTTATGGAGCAGTACTTC. Protein product: CASSDRTGFMEQYF.

The chain carries TRBV7-2 and TRBJ1-6; 9 bases are a match to TRBD1. The CDR3 has 13 residues. Germline trimming cut 10 bases from V and 8 bases from J; bases unmatched to any gene: 6. Germline loops: CDR1 SGHTA, CDR2 FQGNSA. CDR3 DNA sequence: TGTGCCATCACACAGGGGGCGGATTCACCCCTCCACTTT. Residues: CAITQGADSPLHF.

This chain connects TRBV7-3 to TRBJ2-6; 8 bases are shared with TRBD1. V lost 5 bases to trimming and J lost 3 bases; unmatched junction nucleotides: 15. The CDR3 runs to 19 residues. Germline assignment: CDR1 SGHTA and CDR2 FQGTGA. CDR3 region: CASSPTRQGILFGANVLTF. In DNA, the CDR3 is TGTGCCAGCAGCCCTACGCGACAGGGGATACTATTTGGGGCCAACGTCCTGACTTTC.

This clone has just one count. The chain carries TRBV2 and TRBJ1-1; TRBD1 agrees at 7 bases. With 6 bases clipped from V and 7 bases from J, the junction kept 5 bases outside the gene matches. CDR3 size: 12 residues. Germline values: CDR1 SNHLY, CDR2 FYNNEI. DNA for the CDR3: TGTGCCAGCAGGGAACAGGGGTATGAAGCTTTCTTT. Translating it yields CASREQGYEAFF.

The genes are TRBV9 and TRBJ2-5; 8 bases line up with TRBD2. The end of the DNA fits TRBJ2-7 better, so the J call may be wrong. Germline V gives CDR1 SGDLS, CDR2 YYNGEE. The CDR3 length is 16 residues. The DNA for the CDR3 is TGTGCCAGCAGCGTAGCGGGTAGCGGGGCCCCCTACGAGCAGTACTTC. This sequence encodes CASSVAGSGAPYEQYF.

The V call is TRBV2, the J call TRBJ2-7; 7 bases are a match to TRBD1. The V gene's germline CDR1 is SNHLY and CDR2 FYNNEI. CDR3 size: 15 residues. V lost 8 bases, J lost 2 bases, and 12 bases stayed unmatched. The CDR3 loop reads CASDLGTVSTYEQYF. In DNA, the CDR3 is TGTGCCAGCGATTTGGGGACAGTGTCTACCTACGAGCAGTACTTC.

CDR3 sequence: CASSRQGSNFNEQFF. The CDR3, as DNA: TGTGCCAGCAGCCGTCAGGGGTCCAACTTTAATGAGCAGTTCTTC. The V and J genes are TRBV7-2 and TRBJ2-1; D perhaps matches TRBD1 (6 bases). V was clipped by 5 bases and J by 7 bases, with 18 bases between them. Germline CDR1 reads SGHTA; CDR2 reads FQGNSA. This CDR3 has 15 amino acids. Combining the CDR3 with reference TRBV7-2 and TRBJ2-1 gives the whole variable domain GAGVSQSPSNKVTEKGKDVELRCDPISGHTALYWYRQSLGQGLEFLIYFQGNSAPDKSGLPSDRFSAERTGGSVSTLTIQRTQQEDSAVYLCASSRQGSNFNEQFFGPGTRLTVL.

V usage is TRBV6-6 and J usage is TRBJ1-1, with 8 positions matching TRBD1. V gave up 5 bases and J gave up 6 bases; unmatched junction bases: 8. The CDR3 runs 14 residues. Germline-derived CDR1 and CDR2 are MNHNY and SVGAGI (reference sequence). CDR3 sequence reads: CASSTALTGAEAFF. CDR3 DNA: TGTGCCAGCAGTACCGCCTTGACAGGGGCTGAAGCTTTCTTT.

The chain recombines TRBV10-3 with TRBJ2-7; TRBD2 aligns across 14 bases. CDR1 ENHRY and CDR2 SYGVKD come from the germline V gene. Trimming took 4 bases from V and 2 from J; bases not matched to a gene: 4. The CDR3 consists of 16 residues. CDR3: CAISGGLAGVTYEQYF. For the CDR3, the DNA is TGTGCCATCAGTGGGGGACTAGCGGGGGTAACCTACGAGCAGTACTTC.

A note on this clone: The junction shows a germline mismatch at one end, possibly a read error. The J gene is TRBJ1-2, the V gene TRBV7-7, with D possibly matching TRBD1 (5 bases). The CDR3 spans 13 residues. The germline CDR1 and CDR2 sequences are SSHAT and FNYEAQ (reference sequence). CDR3 region: CASSLIKGAGYTF. CDR3 coding DNA: TGTGCTAGCAGCTTAATCAAAGGGGCTGGCTACACCTTC.

The V gene is TRBV27, the J gene TRBJ2-1; tentative D call: TRBD1 (5 bases). Germline CDR1 is MNHEY and CDR2 is SMNVEV (reference sequence). Trimming pared 5 bases from V and 3 bases from J, leaving 11 bases between. This CDR3 spans 14 amino acids. CDR3 in amino acids: CASSLRGYYNEQFF. The CDR3 nucleotides read TGTGCCAGCAGTCTTAGGGGTTACTACAATGAGCAGTTCTTC.

This clone is a singleton in its sample. This chain links TRBV5-1 with TRBJ2-5; TRBD1 matches at 7 bases. CDR3 length equals 14 residues. Germline V gene sequence: CDR1 SGHRS, CDR2 YFSETQ. J gave up 2 bases and V 2 bases, and 3 bases lay outside the gene matches. The CDR3 region is CASSFQGVQETQYF. CDR3 bases: TGCGCCAGCAGCTTCCAGGGGGTGCAAGAGACCCAGTACTTC.

V gene TRBV7-6 combines with J gene TRBJ2-2; 7 positions agree with TRBD1. The CDR3 has 15 amino acids. V lost 3 bases and J lost 5; bases outside the gene matches: 6. Germline V CDR1 and CDR2: SGHVS, FNYEAQ. DNA of the CDR3: TGTGCCAGCAGCTTGTACAGGGGAGAGACCGGGGAGCTGTTTTTT. As protein: CASSLYRGETGELFF.

This clone has a handful of counts. This chain links TRBV6-4 with TRBJ2-6; the match to TRBD2 covers 7 bases. V was pared by 2 bases and J by 2 bases, with 3 bases of the junction left unmatched. Germline V gene data show CDR1 as MRHNA and CDR2 as SNTAGT. The length of the CDR3 is 16 residues. CDR3 protein: CASSDRGGTGANVLTF. CDR3 coding DNA: TGTGCCAGCAGTGACCGCGGGGGAACTGGGGCCAACGTCCTGACTTTC.

Only one count was recorded for this clone. The chain employs TRBV30 and TRBJ1-2; the D gene is possibly TRBD1 (6 bases). Germline CDR1 reads GTSNPN; CDR2 reads SVGIG (reference sequence). There are 14 residues in the CDR3. V lost 0 bases and J lost 0, with 8 bases in between. The CDR3: CAWSVQGTNYGYTF. CDR3 DNA: TGTGCCTGGAGTGTGCAGGGGACTAACTATGGCTACACCTTC.

J is TRBJ1-1 and V is TRBV11-2; a possible D gene is TRBD1 (5 bases). The V gene's germline CDR1 is SGHAT and CDR2 FQNNGV. Trimming pared 5 bases from V and 3 bases from J, leaving 13 bases between. The CDR3 sequence is 14 residues long. Here the CDR3 reads CASSPQAGDTEAFF. CDR3 coding DNA: TGTGCCAGCAGCCCCCAAGCGGGGGACACTGAAGCTTTCTTT.